These 18 T cell receptor beta chains were sequenced from one sample in a study of shared clonotypes between healthy human individuals. Using immunoSEQ multiplex PCR, the repertoire was profiled, and TCRdb retains in-frame clones only, with some absent. The table includes about 2 million clones, 85% to 95% detected once. Naive CD8 populations comprised CD45RO-negative cells positively selected for CCR7, excluding terminally differentiated effector memory CD45RA+ cells. The sample consisted of naive CD8+ T cells sorted from blood. These receptors were obtained from a young man in good health.

The genes are TRBV5-1 and TRBJ1-6; D not resolved. The CDR3 runs 15 residues. Germline CDR1 reads SGHRS; CDR2 reads YFSETQ. Trimming pared 0 bases from V and 6 bases from J, leaving 10 bases between. This chain's CDR3 is CASSLGTAVNSPLHF. DNA for the CDR3: TGCGCCAGCAGCTTGGGGACGGCCGTTAATTCACCCCTCCACTTT. The variable domain in full, completed from reference TRBV5-1 and TRBJ1-6, reads KAGVTQTPRYLIKTRGQQVTLSCSPISGHRSVSWYQQTPGQGLQFLFEYFSETQRNKGNFPGRFSGRQFSNSRSEMNVSTLELGDSALYLCASSLGTAVNSPLHFGNGTRLTVT.

Notes on this clone: Compared with germline, one end of the junction differs, possibly owing to a read error. The chain has TRBV6-5 and TRBJ2-7; D unresolved. CDR3 length: 14 amino acids. The germline V gene has CDR1 MNHEY and CDR2 SVGAGI. The CDR3 coding sequence is TGTGCCAGCGGTTACGGACCCACCGGCCACGAGCAGTACTTC. Protein sequence: CASGYGPTGHEQYF.

The chain links TRBV9 to TRBJ1-6; D unclear. The germline V gene encodes CDR1 SGDLS and CDR2 YYNGEE. CDR3 length: 14 amino acids. V was clipped by 3 bases and J by 7 bases, with 11 bases between them. CDR3 residues: CASSDRAGNSPLHF. The DNA for the CDR3 is TGTGCCAGCAGCGACAGAGCGGGGAATTCACCCCTCCACTTT.

V usage is TRBV6-5 and J usage is TRBJ1-5; a weak D match, TRBD1 (5 bases). CDR1 and CDR2 from the germline V gene are MNHEY and SVGAGI. V was trimmed by 6 bases and J by 3 bases, leaving 12 bases between them. CDR3 length equals 14 residues. CDR3 sequence (DNA): TGTGCCAGCAGCCCTAGACAGTACAATCAGCCCCAGCATTTT. Translated, it gives CASSPRQYNQPQHF.

About this clone itself: Other nucleotide sequences in the sample specify the same CDR3. The V and J genes are TRBV27 and TRBJ2-7; D possibly corresponds to TRBD2 (5 bases). The V end was cut by 0 bases, the J end by 4 bases, with 7 bases between. The CDR3 is 13 amino acids. Germline loops: CDR1 MNHEY, CDR2 SMNVEV (reference sequence). DNA for the CDR3: TGTGCCAGCAGTTTATCTCGGGATTACGAGCAGTACTTC. It specifies CASSLSRDYEQYF.

This chain connects TRBV7-6 to TRBJ2-5; 7 nucleotides match TRBD2. Trimming at V came to 4 bases and at J to 5 bases, leaving 13 bases not matched to a gene. Germline loops: CDR1 SGHVS, CDR2 FNYEAQ. The CDR3 extends over 16 amino acids. CDR3 sequence: CASSSRPGGPGETQYF. The CDR3 nucleotides are TGTGCCAGCAGCTCCCGACCGGGGGGACCGGGCGAGACCCAGTACTTC. The whole variable domain, filled in from reference TRBV7-6 and TRBJ2-5, reads GAGVSQSPRYKVTKRGQDVALRCDPISGHVSLYWYRQALGQGPEFLTYFNYEAQQDKSGLPNDRFSAERPEGSISTLTIQRTEQRDSAMYRCASSSRPGGPGETQYFGPGTRLLVL.

The chain recombines TRBV25-1 with TRBJ1-4, with D possibly being TRBD1 (6 bases). The CDR3 consists of 14 residues. Trimming shortened V by 5 bases and J by 7 bases, and 14 bases separated the two germline ends. Looked up from germline, CDR1 is MGHDK and CDR2 is SYGVNS. Here the CDR3 reads CASSRTGSGEKLFF. In nucleotides, the CDR3 is TGTGCCAGCAGTCGAACAGGGTCCGGTGAAAAACTGTTTTTT.

On this clone itself: Additional DNA sequences in this sample encode the identical CDR3. This chain links TRBV7-3 with TRBJ2-2; no reliable D call. Germline CDR1 SGHTA, CDR2 FQGTGA. The V and J ends lost 5 bases and 4 bases respectively, with 5 bases between them. The CDR3 consists of 12 residues. The CDR3 DNA reads TGTGCCAGCAGCCCCCGCACCGGGGAGCTGTTTTTT. Its protein is CASSPRTGELFF.

J is TRBJ2-5 and V is TRBV13, with D possibly TRBD2 on 5 matching bases. Looked up from germline, CDR1 is PRHDT and CDR2 is FYEKMQ (reference sequence). The CDR3 has 14 residues. The V gene lost 2 bases and the J gene lost 2 bases, with 9 bases spanning the gap. CDR3 sequence reads: CASSLSPGQETQYF. The CDR3 DNA reads TGTGCCAGCAGCTTAAGTCCGGGGCAAGAGACCCAGTACTTC. Combining the CDR3 with reference TRBV13 and TRBJ2-5 gives the whole variable domain AAGVIQSPRHLIKEKRETATLKCYPIPRHDTVYWYQQGPGQDPQFLISFYEKMQSDKGSIPDRFSAQQFSDYHSELNMSSLELGDSALYFCASSLSPGQETQYFGPGTRLLVL.

V usage is TRBV10-1 and J usage is TRBJ2-2; unclear D gene. Trimming pared 0 bases from V and 2 bases from J, leaving 13 bases between. Germline V gene lookup returns CDR1 WNHNN and CDR2 SYGVQD (reference sequence). This CDR3 comprises 17 residues. In nucleotides, the CDR3 is TGCGCCAGCAGTGAGTCCCCAAGCCTTACAAACACCGGGGAGCTGTTTTTT. Residues: CASSESPSLTNTGELFF.

Details on this clone: This CDR3 is also generated by other DNA sequences in the sample. The J gene is TRBJ2-5, the V gene TRBV27; 10 nucleotides line up with TRBD1. The V and J ends lost 5 bases and 5 bases, in that order; junction bases with no gene match: 2. This CDR3 spans 13 amino acids. Per the germline V gene, CDR1 is MNHEY and CDR2 is SMNVEV (reference sequence). The CDR3 DNA reads TGTGCCAGCAGTCTGGGACAGGGGGAGACCCAGTACTTC. This gives the protein CASSLGQGETQYF.

The chain links TRBV5-1 to TRBJ2-7; TRBD2 aligns across 12 bases. V lost 6 bases and J lost 3; bases outside the gene matches: 10. There are 16 residues in the CDR3. From germline, CDR1 is SGHRS and CDR2 YFSETQ. The CDR3 DNA follows: TGCGCCAGCACTCTGTATCCGGGACTAGCGGGCTACGAGCAGTACTTC. Translated, it gives CASTLYPGLAGYEQYF. The variable domain in full, completed from reference TRBV5-1 and TRBJ2-7, reads KAGVTQTPRYLIKTRGQQVTLSCSPISGHRSVSWYQQTPGQGLQFLFEYFSETQRNKGNFPGRFSGRQFSNSRSEMNVSTLELGDSALYLCASTLYPGLAGYEQYFGPGTRLTVT.

The rearrangement uses TRBV10-3 and TRBJ1-1; unclear D gene. From germline, CDR1 is ENHRY and CDR2 SYGVKD. Trimming removed 0 bases at V and 5 bases at J, with 13 bases between. This CDR3 region has 15 residues. CDR3 in DNA: TGTGCCATCAGTGAGTCGACTTCCCTAGGGACTGAAGCTTTCTTT. It codes for CAISESTSLGTEAFF.

Details on this clone: A junction boundary mismatches the germline segment, possibly from a read error. DNA of the CDR3: TGTGCTAGCAGCTTAACCGTCCTAGCGGGAGGGCCAGACGGGGAGCTGTTTTTT. This translates into CASSLTVLAGGPDGELFF. The gene calls are TRBV7-7 and TRBJ2-2; 12 nucleotides match TRBD2. CDR3 length: 18 residues. Germline values: CDR1 SSHAT, CDR2 FNYEAQ (reference sequence).

This chain uses TRBV11-2 with TRBJ2-3; D is unresolved. Looked up from germline, CDR1 is SGHAT and CDR2 is FQNNGV. Between the trimmed V and J ends, which lost 0 bases and 2 bases, there was a span of 18 bases. The CDR3 contains 18 residues. CDR3 sequence reads: CASSLDSLEKRITDTQYF. CDR3 nucleotides: TGTGCCAGCAGCTTAGACTCCTTGGAGAAAAGAATCACAGATACGCAGTATTTT.

V gene TRBV7-3 combines with J gene TRBJ1-6; D possibly corresponds to TRBD1 (6 bases). Deletions cut 5 bases from V and 11 bases from J, with 16 bases between. The CDR3 contains 14 residues. Germline V CDR1 and CDR2: SGHTA, FQGTGA. The CDR3 here is CASSLDGGDTPLHF. In nucleotides, the CDR3 is TGTGCCAGCAGCCTAGACGGGGGGGACACACCCCTCCACTTT.

The J gene is TRBJ1-5, the V gene TRBV28, with 7 nucleotides matching TRBD1. CDR3 size: 12 residues. V lost 7 bases, J lost 8 bases, and 5 bases stayed unmatched. Germline V gene sequence: CDR1 MDHEN, CDR2 SYDVKM. The CDR3 DNA reads as TGTGCCAGCACTACCGACAGGGAGCCCCAGCATTTT. Translating gives CASTTDREPQHF.

V and J are TRBV5-5 and TRBJ2-7; no reliable D call. The CDR3 sequence is 14 residues long. Germline V CDR1 and CDR2: SGHKS, YYEKEE (reference sequence). V lost 1 base to trimming and J lost 4 bases, with 12 bases between them. This chain's CDR3 is CASSLNPARYEQYF. In DNA form, the CDR3 reads TGTGCCAGCAGCTTGAACCCGGCGCGGTACGAGCAGTACTTC.